The entry below describes one T cell receptor (beta chain). Its antigen is not known. The germline gives CDR1 LNHDA, CDR2 SQIVND (reference sequence). Trimming took 3 bases from V and 2 from J, leaving 8 bases between them. The CDR3 covers 15 residues. The sample is drawn from a study of a mutant IDH1 vaccine in newly diagnosed glioma. Findings and limits, study-wide: Immune responses arising from the vaccine appeared in roughly 95% of patients.

As for time point: week 23, last vaccination. Each dose of the vaccine consisted of 300 ug of mutant IDH1 20-mer peptide, with topical imiquimod. Each donor presented with a new WHO grade 3 or 4 astrocytoma that tested IDH1-mutant and showed ATRX loss. The assay was immunoSEQ multiplex PCR, and TCRdb's table has in-frame clones only and misses some. The sample records about 54,000 clones, 75% to 90% being singletons. Sequencing used PBMCs, obtained from a glioma patient whose treatment included an IDH1 peptide vaccine. The V gene is TRBV19, the J gene TRBJ2-6; D unresolved. The receptor was isolated from a man aged 35-49 years with glioma. The CDR3 nucleotides are TGTGCCAGTAGTATGTCCCAGACTGGGGCCAACGTCCTGACTTTC. As protein: CASSMSQTGANVLTF.